This TCR beta chain was obtained from a study of blood T cell repertoires in COVID-19. Overall study context: Specimens from acute and convalescent COVID-19 originated in the United States, Italy and Spain. PBMCs, B-cell-depleted T cells, or T cells were the source of the cDNA or gDNA that made up the material.

Source study methods: From reference gene primer amplification, estimates of nucleated cell counts were derived. TCRdb's table, derived via immunoSEQ multiplex PCR, lists solely in-frame clones and lacks some. That table supplies the V and J calls and clone size; D and trimming were determined from the DNA. The repertoire includes 50,000 to 65,000 clones, 76% of them detected once, and 6.4% sits in the top ten. This clone has a single count. This CDR3 is built from 14 residues. Germline CDR1 is ENHRY and CDR2 is SYGVKD. V shed 9 bases and J shed 2 bases, with 16 bases lying between them. The sample comprised peripheral blood. The chain couples TRBV10-3 to TRBJ2-5; D might be TRBD2 (5 bases). The source is a woman between 50 and 59 years old with active or convalescent COVID-19. CDR3 bases: TGTGCCATTCGGGGTGGCGTGGGTCAAGAGACCCAGTACTTC. Translated: CAIRGGVGQETQYF.